These T cell receptor beta chains were read from a single sample in a study of blood T cell repertoires in COVID-19. TCRdb's copy holds only in-frame clones and misses some; the assay was immunoSEQ multiplex PCR. This table has some 300,000 clones, just under 90% appearing once. The source material was PBMCs or T cells enriched from blood (not recorded which). The source of these receptors is a woman aged 25 to 39 who had recovered from COVID-19. Both conserved end residues are part of each CDR3. A D gene is named only where the DNA matches it firmly. Clone size is not always given. Where it is, it says once, few, many or a class for expanded clones.

cdr3_aa: CASSLDSTPYEQYF
cdr3_nt: TGTGCCAGCAGCCTTGACAGTACTCCCTACGAGCAGTACTTC
d_call: NA
v_call: TRBV3-1/TRBV3-2
j_call: TRBJ2-7
clone_size: NA

cdr3_aa: CATSRDKGADTQYF
cdr3_nt: TGTGCCACCAGCAGAGATAAGGGGGCAGATACGCAGTATTTT
d_call: NA
v_call: TRBV15
j_call: TRBJ2-3
clone_size: once

cdr3_aa: CASSEVFGQGSDTEAFF
cdr3_nt: TGTGCCAGCAGTGAAGTATTTGGACAGGGGTCGGACACTGAAGCTTTCTTT
d_call: TRBD1
v_call: TRBV6-1
j_call: TRBJ1-1
clone_size: few

cdr3_aa: CASRGQGSVSNQPQHF
cdr3_nt: TGTGCCAGCAGGGGACAGGGTTCTGTGAGCAATCAGCCCCAGCATTTT
d_call: TRBD1
v_call: TRBV2
j_call: TRBJ1-5
clone_size: NA

cdr3_aa: CSALNEKLFF
cdr3_nt: TGCAGTGCTCTTAATGAAAAACTGTTTTTT
d_call: NA
v_call: TRBV20-1
j_call: TRBJ1-4
clone_size: few

cdr3_aa: CASSLNRYYGYTF
cdr3_nt: TGTGCCAGCAGCCTCAACAGGTACTATGGCTACACCTTC
d_call: NA
v_call: TRBV28
j_call: TRBJ1-2
clone_size: NA

cdr3_aa: CASSTLAGETQYF
cdr3_nt: TGTGCCAGCAGTACCCTCGCGGGGGAGACCCAGTACTTC
d_call: NA
v_call: TRBV12-3/TRBV12-4
j_call: TRBJ2-5
clone_size: NA

cdr3_aa: CAWSWDRNTEAFF
cdr3_nt: TGTGCCTGGAGCTGGGACAGGAACACTGAAGCTTTCTTT
d_call: TRBD1
v_call: TRBV30
j_call: TRBJ1-1
clone_size: few

cdr3_aa: CASSPFRVDTQYF
cdr3_nt: TGTGCCAGCAGCCCCTTCAGGGTAGATACGCAGTATTTT
d_call: NA
v_call: TRBV11-2
j_call: TRBJ2-3
clone_size: NA

cdr3_aa: CSVDITLGYGYTF
cdr3_nt: TGCAGCGTTGATATTACCCTCGGCTATGGCTACACCTTC
d_call: NA
v_call: TRBV29-1
j_call: TRBJ1-2
clone_size: NA

cdr3_aa: CAWSGSSWGLGNTIYF
cdr3_nt: TGTGCCTGGAGTGGGTCGTCCTGGGGGCTGGGAAACACCATATATTTT
d_call: NA
v_call: TRBV30
j_call: TRBJ1-3
clone_size: NA

cdr3_aa: CASSLERGIYEQYF
cdr3_nt: TGTGCCAGCAGCTTAGAGCGTGGCATCTACGAGCAGTACTTC
d_call: NA
v_call: TRBV7-2
j_call: TRBJ2-7
clone_size: NA

cdr3_aa: CASSEDRSNTGELFF
cdr3_nt: TGTGCCAGCAGTGAAGACAGGAGCAACACCGGGGAGCTGTTTTTT
d_call: NA
v_call: TRBV6-4
j_call: TRBJ2-2
clone_size: NA

cdr3_aa: CASSLDAGGEETQYF
cdr3_nt: TGTGCCAGCAGCTTAGATGCAGGGGGCGAAGAGACCCAGTACTTC
d_call: TRBD1
v_call: TRBV7-2
j_call: TRBJ2-5
clone_size: NA

cdr3_aa: CSVEAGGHTYGYTF
cdr3_nt: TGCAGCGTTGAAGCAGGGGGCCACACCTATGGCTACACCTTC
d_call: TRBD1
v_call: TRBV29-1
j_call: TRBJ1-2
clone_size: NA

cdr3_aa: CAWSIPGENYGYTF
cdr3_nt: TGTGCCTGGAGTATCCCCGGGGAGAACTATGGCTACACCTTC
d_call: NA
v_call: TRBV30
j_call: TRBJ1-2
clone_size: NA

cdr3_aa: CASSLEDITTGELFF
cdr3_nt: TGTGCTAGCAGCTTAGAGGACATCACAACCGGGGAGCTGTTTTTT
d_call: NA
v_call: TRBV7-7
j_call: TRBJ2-2
clone_size: NA

cdr3_aa: CASREVAPGQGAWGYTF
cdr3_nt: TGCGCCAGCAGGGAGGTTGCCCCGGGACAGGGGGCTTGGGGCTACACCTTC
d_call: TRBD1
v_call: TRBV10-1
j_call: TRBJ1-2
clone_size: NA

cdr3_aa: CASSSMDGEETQYF
cdr3_nt: TGTGCCAGCAGCTCTATGGACGGGGAAGAGACCCAGTACTTC
d_call: NA
v_call: TRBV7-2
j_call: TRBJ2-5
clone_size: NA

cdr3_aa: CASRDDSSTEAFF
cdr3_nt: TGTGCCAGCAGGGATGACAGTTCTACTGAAGCTTTCTTT
d_call: NA
v_call: TRBV6-5
j_call: TRBJ1-1
clone_size: NA

cdr3_aa: CASSRPTGTGGLGTDNEQFF
cdr3_nt: TGTGCCAGCAGTCGGCCCACCGGGACAGGGGGCTTAGGGACTGACAATGAGCAGTTCTTC
d_call: TRBD1
v_call: TRBV5-4
j_call: TRBJ2-1
clone_size: NA

cdr3_aa: CASSRGLAGNNEQFF
cdr3_nt: TGTGCCAGCTCACGAGGACTAGCGGGAAACAATGAGCAGTTCTTC
d_call: TRBD2
v_call: TRBV18
j_call: TRBJ2-1
clone_size: once

cdr3_aa: CASSLARGLAGKLFF
cdr3_nt: TGTGCCAGCAGCTTAGCGAGAGGACTAGCGGGAAAGCTGTTTTTT
d_call: TRBD2
v_call: TRBV7-9
j_call: TRBJ2-2
clone_size: once

cdr3_aa: CASGGQGQYNEQFF
cdr3_nt: TGTGCCAGCGGCGGACAGGGCCAGTACAATGAGCAGTTCTTC
d_call: TRBD1
v_call: TRBV7-9
j_call: TRBJ2-1
clone_size: NA

cdr3_aa: CASSGREGLNEQFF
cdr3_nt: TGTGCCAGTTCGGGGCGGGAGGGCCTCAATGAGCAGTTCTTC
d_call: TRBD2
v_call: TRBV19
j_call: TRBJ2-1
clone_size: NA

cdr3_aa: CANQPDRGKHQPQHF
cdr3_nt: TGTGCCAACCAACCGGACAGGGGGAAACATCAGCCCCAGCATTTT
d_call: TRBD1
v_call: TRBV10-3
j_call: TRBJ1-5
clone_size: NA

cdr3_aa: CASSPQEAGEETQYF
cdr3_nt: TGTGCCAGCAGCCCCCAGGAGGCGGGGGAAGAGACCCAGTACTTC
d_call: TRBD2
v_call: TRBV7-2
j_call: TRBJ2-5
clone_size: NA

cdr3_aa: CASSLDRAPASQPQHF
cdr3_nt: TGTGCCAGCAGTTTGGACAGGGCCCCGGCCAGTCAGCCCCAGCATTTT
d_call: TRBD1
v_call: TRBV28
j_call: TRBJ1-5
clone_size: NA

cdr3_aa: CASSYRGGYTF
cdr3_nt: TGTGCCAGCAGCTACCGGGGAGGCTACACCTTC
d_call: NA
v_call: TRBV28
j_call: TRBJ1-2
clone_size: NA

cdr3_aa: CASSVPGQVNTEAFF
cdr3_nt: TGTGCCAGCAGCGTCCCGGGACAGGTGAACACTGAAGCTTTCTTT
d_call: TRBD1
v_call: TRBV7-9
j_call: TRBJ1-1
clone_size: once

cdr3_aa: CASSPQSGTSGYNEQFF
cdr3_nt: TGTGCCAGCAGCCCACAAAGTGGGACTAGCGGGTACAATGAGCAGTTCTTC
d_call: TRBD2
v_call: TRBV7-2
j_call: TRBJ2-1
clone_size: NA

cdr3_aa: CASSPTDLEVGYTF
cdr3_nt: TGTGCCAGCTCACCAACCGATCTCGAGGTGGGCTACACCTTC
d_call: NA
v_call: TRBV18
j_call: TRBJ1-2
clone_size: NA

cdr3_aa: CATSDFSSGHSYNEQFF
cdr3_nt: TGTGCCACCAGTGATTTCTCTAGCGGGCACTCCTACAATGAGCAGTTCTTC
d_call: TRBD2
v_call: TRBV24-1
j_call: TRBJ2-1
clone_size: once

cdr3_aa: CASSLWETSDGRSSKNIQYF
cdr3_nt: TGCGCCAGCAGTCTTTGGGAGACCTCTGATGGGAGGTCGTCCAAAAACATTCAGTACTTC
d_call: NA
v_call: TRBV23-1
j_call: TRBJ2-4
clone_size: NA

cdr3_aa: CSVGGQTTVANYGYTF
cdr3_nt: TGCAGCGTTGGGGGACAGACAACTGTAGCTAACTATGGCTACACCTTC
d_call: TRBD1
v_call: TRBV29-1
j_call: TRBJ1-2
clone_size: NA

cdr3_aa: CASSPQVQETQYF
cdr3_nt: TGCGCCAGCAGCCCACAGGTACAAGAGACCCAGTACTTC
d_call: NA
v_call: TRBV5-1
j_call: TRBJ2-5
clone_size: NA

cdr3_aa: CASSQDRRGHQPQHF
cdr3_nt: TGCGCCAGCAGCCAAGATCGTAGGGGGCATCAGCCCCAGCATTTT
d_call: TRBD1
v_call: TRBV4-3
j_call: TRBJ1-5
clone_size: NA

cdr3_aa: CATSRGQDNSPLHF
cdr3_nt: TGTGCCACCAGCAGAGGACAGGATAATTCACCCCTCCACTTT
d_call: NA
v_call: TRBV15
j_call: TRBJ1-6
clone_size: NA

cdr3_aa: CSVAARDRMEGGKNIQYF
cdr3_nt: TGCAGCGTTGCCGCCCGGGACAGGATGGAAGGGGGCAAAAACATTCAGTACTTC
d_call: TRBD1
v_call: TRBV29-1
j_call: TRBJ2-4
clone_size: NA

cdr3_aa: CASSRQGSYGYTF
cdr3_nt: TGTGCCAGCAGTCGACAGGGGAGCTATGGCTACACCTTC
d_call: TRBD1
v_call: TRBV12-3/TRBV12-4
j_call: TRBJ1-2
clone_size: NA

cdr3_aa: CASSLRLAGGTDTQYF
cdr3_nt: TGTGCCAGCAGCCTCCGACTAGCGGGGGGCACAGATACGCAGTATTTT
d_call: TRBD2
v_call: TRBV5-6
j_call: TRBJ2-3
clone_size: NA

cdr3_aa: CASSMGLAGGPIQETQYF
cdr3_nt: TGTGCCAGCAGCATGGGACTAGCGGGAGGACCAATCCAAGAGACCCAGTACTTC
d_call: TRBD2
v_call: TRBV11-2
j_call: TRBJ2-5
clone_size: NA

cdr3_aa: CSVTGRLNTEAFF
cdr3_nt: TGCAGCGTTACAGGGAGACTCAACACTGAAGCTTTCTTT
d_call: NA
v_call: TRBV29-1
j_call: TRBJ1-1
clone_size: few

cdr3_aa: CASSPYQGTNEKLFF
cdr3_nt: TGTGCCAGCTCACCGTACCAGGGCACTAATGAAAAACTGTTTTTT
d_call: NA
v_call: TRBV18
j_call: TRBJ1-4
clone_size: NA

cdr3_aa: CASSLSYRANEQFF
cdr3_nt: TGTGCCAGCAGTTTATCGTACAGGGCCAATGAGCAGTTCTTC
d_call: NA
v_call: TRBV27
j_call: TRBJ2-1
clone_size: NA

cdr3_aa: CASSRLAIRGRDTEAFF
cdr3_nt: TGTGCCAGCAGCCGCTTAGCTATCCGCGGCAGAGATACTGAAGCTTTCTTT
d_call: NA
v_call: TRBV11-3
j_call: TRBJ1-1
clone_size: NA

cdr3_aa: CAWSAGGNTQYF
cdr3_nt: TGTGCCTGGAGTGCCGGGGGTAATACGCAGTATTTT
d_call: NA
v_call: TRBV30
j_call: TRBJ2-3
clone_size: NA

cdr3_aa: CASTAQDRSDFYGYTF
cdr3_nt: TGCGCCAGCACCGCCCAGGACAGGAGTGATTTCTATGGCTACACCTTC
d_call: TRBD1
v_call: TRBV23-1
j_call: TRBJ1-2
clone_size: NA

cdr3_aa: CASSSTGTGNTEAFF
cdr3_nt: TGTGCCAGCAGTTCCACCGGGACTGGGAACACTGAAGCTTTCTTT
d_call: NA
v_call: TRBV6-5
j_call: TRBJ1-1
clone_size: NA

cdr3_aa: CASSYMGATRGYGYTF
cdr3_nt: TGTGCCAGCAGTTACATGGGGGCGACGAGGGGCTATGGCTACACCTTC
d_call: NA
v_call: TRBV6-5
j_call: TRBJ1-2
clone_size: NA

cdr3_aa: CASSLSSPGNEQFF
cdr3_nt: TGTGCCAGCAGTTTATCAAGTCCCGGGAATGAGCAGTTCTTC
d_call: NA
v_call: TRBV27
j_call: TRBJ2-1
clone_size: once

cdr3_aa: CASSNSRYTQYF
cdr3_nt: TGTGCCAGTAGCAATAGTAGATATACGCAGTATTTT
d_call: NA
v_call: TRBV19
j_call: TRBJ2-3
clone_size: NA

cdr3_aa: CASSLSPGDEAFF
cdr3_nt: TGTGCCAGCTCACTGTCTCCAGGGGATGAAGCTTTCTTT
d_call: NA
v_call: TRBV18
j_call: TRBJ1-1
clone_size: NA

cdr3_aa: CASSPTGDGSYGYTF
cdr3_nt: TGTGCCAGCAGTCCAACAGGGGATGGGTCCTATGGCTACACCTTC
d_call: TRBD1
v_call: TRBV27
j_call: TRBJ1-2
clone_size: NA

cdr3_aa: CASSIGRQSYGYTF
cdr3_nt: TGTGCCAGTAGTATAGGGCGACAGTCCTATGGCTACACCTTC
d_call: NA
v_call: TRBV19
j_call: TRBJ1-2
clone_size: NA